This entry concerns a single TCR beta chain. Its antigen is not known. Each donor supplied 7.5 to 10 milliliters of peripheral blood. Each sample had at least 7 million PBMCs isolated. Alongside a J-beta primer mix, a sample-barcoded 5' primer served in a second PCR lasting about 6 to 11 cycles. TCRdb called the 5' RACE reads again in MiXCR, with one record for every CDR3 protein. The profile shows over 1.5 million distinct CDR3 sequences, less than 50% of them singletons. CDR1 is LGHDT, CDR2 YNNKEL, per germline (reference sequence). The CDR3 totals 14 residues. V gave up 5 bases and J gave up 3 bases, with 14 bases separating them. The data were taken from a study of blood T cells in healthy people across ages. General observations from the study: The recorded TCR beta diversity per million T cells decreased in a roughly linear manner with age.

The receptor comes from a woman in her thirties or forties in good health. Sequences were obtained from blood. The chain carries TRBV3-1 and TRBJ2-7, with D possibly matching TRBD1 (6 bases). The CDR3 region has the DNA TGTGCCAGCAGCGGGCGGACAGTTAGCTACGAGCAGTACTTC. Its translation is CASSGRTVSYEQYF.